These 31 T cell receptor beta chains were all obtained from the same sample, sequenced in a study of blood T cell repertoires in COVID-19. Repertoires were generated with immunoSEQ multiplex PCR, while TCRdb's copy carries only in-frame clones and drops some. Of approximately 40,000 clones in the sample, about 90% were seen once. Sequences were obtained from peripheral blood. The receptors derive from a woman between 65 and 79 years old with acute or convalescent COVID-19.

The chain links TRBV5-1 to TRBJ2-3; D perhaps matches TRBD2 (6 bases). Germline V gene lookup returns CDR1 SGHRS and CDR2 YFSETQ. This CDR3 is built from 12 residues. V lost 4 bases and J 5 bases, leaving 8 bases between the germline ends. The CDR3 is CASSLSGDTQYF. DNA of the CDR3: TGCGCCAGCAGCCTTAGCGGAGATACGCAGTATTTT.

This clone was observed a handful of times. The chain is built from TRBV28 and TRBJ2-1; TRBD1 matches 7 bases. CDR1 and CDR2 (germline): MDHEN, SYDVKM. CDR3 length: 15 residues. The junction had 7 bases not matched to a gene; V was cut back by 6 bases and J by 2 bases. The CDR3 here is CASRLTGTAYNEQFF. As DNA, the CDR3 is TGTGCCAGCAGGTTAACCGGGACAGCCTACAATGAGCAGTTCTTC.

The CDR3 DNA reads as TGTGCCAGCAGCCAGCGGGAGGGCAACAATGAGCAGTTCTTC. Protein sequence: CASSQREGNNEQFF. The rearrangement joins TRBV6-2 or TRBV6-3 to TRBJ2-1; TRBD2 agrees at 10 bases. CDR3 length: 14 amino acids. CDR1 is MNHEY, CDR2 SVGEGT, per germline. Trimming took 6 bases from V and 5 from J; bases not matched to a gene: 4.

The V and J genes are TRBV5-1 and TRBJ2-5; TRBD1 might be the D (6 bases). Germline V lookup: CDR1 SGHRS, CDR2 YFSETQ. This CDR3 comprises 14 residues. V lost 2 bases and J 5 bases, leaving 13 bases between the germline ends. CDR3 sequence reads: CASSFVGAGETQYF. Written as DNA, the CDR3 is TGCGCCAGCAGCTTCGTGGGGGCCGGTGAGACCCAGTACTTC.

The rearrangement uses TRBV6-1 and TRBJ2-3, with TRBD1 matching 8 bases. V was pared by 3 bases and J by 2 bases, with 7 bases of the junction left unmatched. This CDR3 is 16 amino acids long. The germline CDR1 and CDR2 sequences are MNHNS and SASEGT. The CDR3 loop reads CASSDGTGAITDTQYF. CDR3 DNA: TGTGCCAGCAGTGACGGGACAGGAGCTATCACAGATACGCAGTATTTT.

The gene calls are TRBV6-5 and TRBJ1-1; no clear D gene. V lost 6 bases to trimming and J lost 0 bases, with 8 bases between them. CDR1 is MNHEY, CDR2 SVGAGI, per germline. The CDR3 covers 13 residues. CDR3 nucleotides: TGTGCCAGCAGCTATGATCTGAACACTGAAGCTTTCTTT. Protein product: CASSYDLNTEAFF.

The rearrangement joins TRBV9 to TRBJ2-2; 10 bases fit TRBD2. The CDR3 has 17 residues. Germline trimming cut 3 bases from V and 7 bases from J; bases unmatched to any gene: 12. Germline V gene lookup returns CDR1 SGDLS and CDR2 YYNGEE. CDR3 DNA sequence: TGTGCCAGCAGCGCACAGCGGGAGGGCCCTCAGGGCGGGGAGCTGTTTTTT. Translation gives CASSAQREGPQGGELFF.

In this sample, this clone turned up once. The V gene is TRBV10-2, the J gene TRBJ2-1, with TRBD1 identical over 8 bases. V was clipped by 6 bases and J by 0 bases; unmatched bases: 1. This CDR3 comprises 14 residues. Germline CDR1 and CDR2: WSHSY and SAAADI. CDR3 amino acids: CASRTGASYNEQFF. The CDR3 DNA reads TGCGCCAGCAGGACAGGGGCCTCCTACAATGAGCAGTTCTTC.

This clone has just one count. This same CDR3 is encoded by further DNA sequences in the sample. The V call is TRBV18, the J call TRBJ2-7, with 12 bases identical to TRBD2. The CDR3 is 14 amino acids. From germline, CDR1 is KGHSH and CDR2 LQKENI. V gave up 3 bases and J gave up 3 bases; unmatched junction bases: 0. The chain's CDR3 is CASSPGLAGYEQYV. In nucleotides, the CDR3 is TGTGCCAGCTCACCGGGACTAGCGGGCTACGAGCAGTACGTC.

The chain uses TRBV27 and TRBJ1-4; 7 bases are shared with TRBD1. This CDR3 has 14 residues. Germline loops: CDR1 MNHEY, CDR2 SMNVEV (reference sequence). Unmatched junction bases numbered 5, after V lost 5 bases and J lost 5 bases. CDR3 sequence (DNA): TGTGCCAGCAGTCCATTGGGACAGAATGAAAAACTGTTTTTT. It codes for CASSPLGQNEKLFF.

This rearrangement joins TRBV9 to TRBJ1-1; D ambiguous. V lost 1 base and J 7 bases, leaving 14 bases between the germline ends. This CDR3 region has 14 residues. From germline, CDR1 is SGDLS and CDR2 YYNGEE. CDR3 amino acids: CASSVLNSPSEAFF. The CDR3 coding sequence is TGTGCCAGCAGCGTATTAAACAGCCCCAGTGAAGCTTTCTTT.

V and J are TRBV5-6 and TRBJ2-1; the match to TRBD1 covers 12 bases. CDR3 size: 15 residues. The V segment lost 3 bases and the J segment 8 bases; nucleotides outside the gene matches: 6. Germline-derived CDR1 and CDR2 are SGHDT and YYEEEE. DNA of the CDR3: TGTGCCAGCAGCTGGCCGGGACAGGGGGCAGATGAGCAGTTCTTC. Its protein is CASSWPGQGADEQFF. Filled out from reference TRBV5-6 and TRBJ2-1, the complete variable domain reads DAGVTQSPTHLIKTRGQQVTLRCSPKSGHDTVSWYQQALGQGPQFIFQYYEEEERQRGNFPDRFSGHQFPNYSSELNVNALLLGDSALYLCASSWPGQGADEQFFGPGTRLTVL.

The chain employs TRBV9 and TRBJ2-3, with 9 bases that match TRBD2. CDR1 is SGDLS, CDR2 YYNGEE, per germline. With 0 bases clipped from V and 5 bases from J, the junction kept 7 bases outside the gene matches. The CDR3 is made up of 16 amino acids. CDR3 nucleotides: TGTGCCAGCAGCGTAGTTCCTAGCGGGGCTGGAGATACGCAGTATTTT. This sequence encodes CASSVVPSGAGDTQYF.

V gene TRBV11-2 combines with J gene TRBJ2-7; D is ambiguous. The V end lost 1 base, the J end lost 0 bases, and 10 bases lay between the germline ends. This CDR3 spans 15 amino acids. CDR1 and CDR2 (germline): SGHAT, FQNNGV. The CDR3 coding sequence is TGTGCCAGCAGCTTAGGGTCCTGGAGCTCCTACGAGCAGTACGTC. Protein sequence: CASSLGSWSSYEQYV.

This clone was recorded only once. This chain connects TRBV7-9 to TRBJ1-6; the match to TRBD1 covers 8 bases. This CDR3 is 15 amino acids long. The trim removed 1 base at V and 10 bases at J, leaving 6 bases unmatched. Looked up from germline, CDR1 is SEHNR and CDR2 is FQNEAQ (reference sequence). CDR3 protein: CASSLVQGAESPLHF. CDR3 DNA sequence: TGTGCCAGCAGCTTAGTCCAGGGGGCGGAATCACCCCTCCACTTT.

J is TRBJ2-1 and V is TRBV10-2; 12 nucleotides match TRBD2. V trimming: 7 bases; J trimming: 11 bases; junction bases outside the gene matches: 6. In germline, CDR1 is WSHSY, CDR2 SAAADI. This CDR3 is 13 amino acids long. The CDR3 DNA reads TGCGCCAGCACGCTAGCGGGAGGGGAAAAGCAGTTCTTC. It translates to CASTLAGGEKQFF.

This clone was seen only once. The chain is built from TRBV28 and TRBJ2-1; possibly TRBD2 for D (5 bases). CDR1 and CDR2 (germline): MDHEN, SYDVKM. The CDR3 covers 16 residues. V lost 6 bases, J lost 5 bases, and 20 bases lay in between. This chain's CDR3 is CASRGVGRSSNNEQFF. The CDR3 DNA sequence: TGTGCCAGCAGGGGTGTGGGGAGATCCTCGAACAATGAGCAGTTCTTC.

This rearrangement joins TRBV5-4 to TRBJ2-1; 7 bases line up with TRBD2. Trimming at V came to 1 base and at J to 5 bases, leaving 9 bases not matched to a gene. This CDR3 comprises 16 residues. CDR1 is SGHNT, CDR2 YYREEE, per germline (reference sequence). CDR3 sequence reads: CASSLTPGLVDNEQFF. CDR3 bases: TGTGCCAGCAGCTTGACTCCCGGACTAGTGGACAATGAGCAGTTCTTC.

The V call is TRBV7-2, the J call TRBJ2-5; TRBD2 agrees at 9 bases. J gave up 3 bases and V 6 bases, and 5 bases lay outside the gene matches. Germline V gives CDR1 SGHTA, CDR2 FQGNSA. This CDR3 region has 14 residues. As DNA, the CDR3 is TGTGCCAGCAGGCCTAGCGGGATAAAAGAGACCCAGTACTTC. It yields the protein CASRPSGIKETQYF.

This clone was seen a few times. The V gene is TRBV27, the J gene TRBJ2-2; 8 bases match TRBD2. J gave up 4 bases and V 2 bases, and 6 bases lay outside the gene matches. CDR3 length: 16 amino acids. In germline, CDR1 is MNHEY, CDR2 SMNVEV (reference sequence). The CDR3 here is CASSLTRLATTGELFF. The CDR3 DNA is TGTGCCAGCAGTTTAACCCGACTAGCGACCACCGGGGAGCTGTTTTTT.

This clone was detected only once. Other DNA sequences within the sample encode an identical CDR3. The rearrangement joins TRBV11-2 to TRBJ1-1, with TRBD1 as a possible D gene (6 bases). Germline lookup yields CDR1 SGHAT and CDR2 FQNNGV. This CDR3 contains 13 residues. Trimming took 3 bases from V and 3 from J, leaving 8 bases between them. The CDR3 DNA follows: TGTGCCAGCAGCTTGGGGGCCTACACTGAAGCTTTCTTT. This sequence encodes CASSLGAYTEAFF.

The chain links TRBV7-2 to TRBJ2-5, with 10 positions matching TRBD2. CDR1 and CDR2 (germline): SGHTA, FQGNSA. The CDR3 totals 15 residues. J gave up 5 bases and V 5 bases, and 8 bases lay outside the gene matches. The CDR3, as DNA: TGTGCCAGCAGCCGCCCAGCGGGAGGGGGGGAGACCCAGTACTTC. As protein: CASSRPAGGGETQYF.

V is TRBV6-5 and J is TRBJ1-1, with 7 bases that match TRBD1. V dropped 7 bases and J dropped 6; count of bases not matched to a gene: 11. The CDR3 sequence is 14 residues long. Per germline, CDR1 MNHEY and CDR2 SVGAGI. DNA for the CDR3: TGTGCCAGCAAACCTCGACAGGGAGTCTCTGAAGCTTTCTTT. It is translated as CASKPRQGVSEAFF.

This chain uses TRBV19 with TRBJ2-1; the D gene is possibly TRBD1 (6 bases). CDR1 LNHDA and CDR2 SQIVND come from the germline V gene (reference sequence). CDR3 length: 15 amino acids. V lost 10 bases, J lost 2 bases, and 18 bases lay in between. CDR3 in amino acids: CATSPPGHTYNEQFF. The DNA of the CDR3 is TGTGCCACTTCCCCCCCGGGACATACCTACAATGAGCAGTTCTTC.

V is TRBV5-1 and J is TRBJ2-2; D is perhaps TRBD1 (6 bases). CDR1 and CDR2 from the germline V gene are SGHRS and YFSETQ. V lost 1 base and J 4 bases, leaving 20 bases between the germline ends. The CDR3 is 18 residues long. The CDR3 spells CASSLTPPGQLSTGELFF. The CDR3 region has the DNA TGCGCCAGCAGCTTGACTCCACCGGGACAATTATCCACCGGGGAGCTGTTTTTT.

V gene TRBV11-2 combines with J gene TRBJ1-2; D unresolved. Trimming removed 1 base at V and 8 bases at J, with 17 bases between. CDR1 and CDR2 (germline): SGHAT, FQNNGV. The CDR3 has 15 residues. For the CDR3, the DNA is TGTGCCAGCAGCTTAGTTGGGTGGTTGCGGGGAGGCTACACCTTC. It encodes CASSLVGWLRGGYTF. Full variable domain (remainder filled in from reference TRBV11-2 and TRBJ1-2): EAGVAQSPRYKIIEKRQSVAFWCNPISGHATLYWYQQILGQGPKLLIQFQNNGVVDDSQLPKDRFSAERLKGVDSTLKIQPAKLEDSAVYLCASSLVGWLRGGYTFGSGTRLTVV.

The CDR3 sequence is CASSRGQDTQYF. The CDR3, as DNA: TGCGCCAGCAGTAGGGGGCAAGATACGCAGTATTTT. The J gene is TRBJ2-3, the V gene TRBV5-1, with TRBD1 matching 7 bases. With V trimmed by 5 bases and J by 5 bases, 2 bases remained unmatched. The germline gives CDR1 SGHRS, CDR2 YFSETQ. The CDR3 extends over 12 amino acids.

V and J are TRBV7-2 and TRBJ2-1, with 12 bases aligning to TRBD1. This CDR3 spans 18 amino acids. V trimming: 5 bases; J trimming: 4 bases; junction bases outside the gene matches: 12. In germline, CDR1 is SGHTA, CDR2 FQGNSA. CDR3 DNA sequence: TGTGCCAGCAGCCCCGGCGAGTCGGGACAGGGGGCTTACAATGAGCAGTTCTTC. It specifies CASSPGESGQGAYNEQFF. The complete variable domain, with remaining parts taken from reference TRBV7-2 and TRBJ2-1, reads GAGVSQSPSNKVTEKGKDVELRCDPISGHTALYWYRQSLGQGLEFLIYFQGNSAPDKSGLPSDRFSAERTGGSVSTLTIQRTQQEDSAVYLCASSPGESGQGAYNEQFFGPGTRLTVL.

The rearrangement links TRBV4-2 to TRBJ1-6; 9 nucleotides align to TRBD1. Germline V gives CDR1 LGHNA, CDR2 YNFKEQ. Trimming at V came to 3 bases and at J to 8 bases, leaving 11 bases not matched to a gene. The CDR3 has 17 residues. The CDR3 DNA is TGTGCCAGCAGCCAGAAAACCCGGGACAGGGATCATTCACCCCTCCACTTT. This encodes CASSQKTRDRDHSPLHF.

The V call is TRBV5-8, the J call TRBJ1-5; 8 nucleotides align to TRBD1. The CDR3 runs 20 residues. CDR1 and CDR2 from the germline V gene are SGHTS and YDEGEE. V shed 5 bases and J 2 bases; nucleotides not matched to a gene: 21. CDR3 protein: CASSPRLMTGDTLGNQPQHF. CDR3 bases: TGTGCCAGCAGTCCCCGCTTGATGACAGGGGATACCCTTGGCAATCAGCCCCAGCATTTT.

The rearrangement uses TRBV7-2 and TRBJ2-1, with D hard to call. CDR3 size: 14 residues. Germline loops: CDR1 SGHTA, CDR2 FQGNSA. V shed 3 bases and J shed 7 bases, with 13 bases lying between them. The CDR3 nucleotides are TGTGCCAGCAGCTTCTCCGGCCCTAGGAATGAGCAGTTCTTC. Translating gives CASSFSGPRNEQFF.